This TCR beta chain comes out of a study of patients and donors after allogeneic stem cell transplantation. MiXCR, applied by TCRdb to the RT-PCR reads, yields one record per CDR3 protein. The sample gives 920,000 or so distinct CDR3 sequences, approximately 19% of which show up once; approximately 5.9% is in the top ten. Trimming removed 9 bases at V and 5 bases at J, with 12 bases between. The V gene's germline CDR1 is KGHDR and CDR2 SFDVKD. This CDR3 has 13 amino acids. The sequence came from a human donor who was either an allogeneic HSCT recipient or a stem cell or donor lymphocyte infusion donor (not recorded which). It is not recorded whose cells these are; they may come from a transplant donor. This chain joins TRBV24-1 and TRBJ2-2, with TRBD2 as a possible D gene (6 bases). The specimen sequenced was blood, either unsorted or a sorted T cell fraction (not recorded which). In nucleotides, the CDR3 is TGTGCCACCGGGACTGTCGGGACCGGGGAGCTGTTTTTT. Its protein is CATGTVGTGELFF.